Presented here are 22 T cell receptor beta chains from one specimen sequenced in a study of blood T cell repertoires in COVID-19 (dated by TCRdb to 2020 to 2022). The library was obtained by the immunoSEQ multiplex PCR assay. TCRdb took this table from immuneACCESS and kept in-frame rearrangements with V and J called. Such tables lack part of the clones; where checked against another copy, unresolved V genes explain under half of the gap, and the rest is unexplained. Present in this sample are about 490,000 clones, 70% to 90% of which were seen just once. The leading ten clones occupy 3% to 3.5% of the sample. Sequencing input: peripheral blood. The receptors were sampled from a human donor in a cohort sampled during active COVID-19.

The V and J genes are TRBV5-4 and TRBJ2-5; perhaps TRBD1 as D (5 bases). Germline V gives CDR1 SGHNT, CDR2 YYREEE (reference sequence). V was pared by 5 bases and J by 2 bases, with 13 bases between. This CDR3 contains 14 residues. The CDR3 coding sequence is TGTGCCAGCAGGGTTGGGGCAGCTCAAGAGACCCAGTACTTC. Protein product: CASRVGAAQETQYF. Variable domain in full (rest from reference TRBV5-4 and TRBJ2-5): ETGVTQSPTHLIKTRGQQVTLRCSSQSGHNTVSWYQQALGQGPQFIFQYYREEENGRGNFPPRFSGLQFPNYSSELNVNALELDDSALYLCASRVGAAQETQYFGPGTRLLVL.

This clone showed up just a few times. The V and J genes are TRBV2 and TRBJ2-1; 10 nucleotides line up with TRBD1. Per germline, CDR1 SNHLY and CDR2 FYNNEI. The V and J ends lost 10 bases and 9 bases, in that order; junction bases with no gene match: 12. CDR3 length equals 14 residues. The CDR3 spells CAIFRDRGAGEQFF. The CDR3, as DNA: TGTGCCATCTTCCGGGACAGGGGAGCGGGTGAGCAGTTCTTC.

The CDR3 reads CASSALAVPSYEQYF. In nucleotides, the CDR3 is TGTGCCAGCAGTGCCTTGGCGGTACCTTCCTACGAGCAGTACTTC. The chain carries TRBV2 and TRBJ2-7; D is unclear. Between the trimmed V and J ends, which lost 4 bases and 1 base, there was a span of 14 bases. Germline CDR1 reads SNHLY; CDR2 reads FYNNEI. This CDR3 region has 15 residues. Looking up the rest from reference TRBV2 and TRBJ2-7 gives the full variable domain: EPEVTQTPSHQVTQMGQEVILRCVPISNHLYFYWYRQILGQKVEFLVSFYNNEISEKSEIFDDQFSVERPDGSNFTLKIRSTKLEDSAMYFCASSALAVPSYEQYFGPGTRLTVT.

The chain recombines TRBV2 with TRBJ2-3; 9 bases are shared with TRBD2. The length of the CDR3 is 15 residues. Trimming removed 6 bases from V and 2 bases from J; junction bases left unmatched: 6. CDR1 SNHLY and CDR2 FYNNEI come from the germline V gene. The CDR3 region has the DNA TGTGCCAGCAGGCCCCTAGCGGGGATCACAGATACGCAGTATTTT. Encoded protein: CASRPLAGITDTQYF. The variable domain in full, with the rest retrieved from reference TRBV2 and TRBJ2-3, is EPEVTQTPSHQVTQMGQEVILRCVPISNHLYFYWYRQILGQKVEFLVSFYNNEISEKSEIFDDQFSVERPDGSNFTLKIRSTKLEDSAMYFCASRPLAGITDTQYFGPGTRLTVL.

V gene TRBV6-6 combines with J gene TRBJ1-2, with 9 positions matching TRBD1. The CDR3 has 14 amino acids. Germline CDR1 MNHNY, CDR2 SVGAGI (reference sequence). The junction had 4 bases not matched to a gene; V was cut back by 6 bases and J by 2 bases. The CDR3 region has the DNA TGTGCCAGCAGGGGACAGGGTGAAAACTATGGCTACACCTTC. This translates into CASRGQGENYGYTF.

The gene calls are TRBV5-4 and TRBJ2-7; 8 nucleotides align to TRBD1. The CDR3 is 14 amino acids. J was trimmed by 7 bases and V by 4 bases; bases with no gene match: 10. Germline V CDR1 and CDR2: SGHNT, YYREEE (reference sequence). In DNA form, the CDR3 reads TGTGCCAGCAGCCGAGACAGGGGTCGAGTGGAGCAGTACTTC. Translated: CASSRDRGRVEQYF.

J is TRBJ1-1 and V is TRBV14; TRBD1 matches 7 bases. Germline V lookup: CDR1 SGHDN, CDR2 FVKESK. This CDR3 has 15 amino acids. Trimming took 4 bases from V and 4 from J; bases not matched to a gene: 9. In nucleotides, the CDR3 is TGTGCCAGCAGCCTAATTGGACAGGCAAGCACTGAAGCTTTCTTT. Encoded protein: CASSLIGQASTEAFF. Full variable domain (rest looked up from reference TRBV14 and TRBJ1-1): EAGVTQFPSHSVIEKGQTVTLRCDPISGHDNLYWYRRVMGKEIKFLLHFVKESKQDESGMPNNRFLAERTGGTYSTLKVQPAELEDSGVYFCASSLIGQASTEAFFGQGTRLTVV.

V usage is TRBV6-2 or TRBV6-3 and J usage is TRBJ2-7; D may be TRBD2 (5 bases). This CDR3 comprises 15 residues. V lost 2 bases and J lost 2, with 13 bases in between. Germline V CDR1 and CDR2: MNHEY, SVGEGT. The CDR3: CASSYRGLLPYEQYF. The CDR3 DNA is TGTGCCAGCAGTTACCGAGGGCTCCTCCCCTACGAGCAGTACTTC.

The chain is built from TRBV7-2 and TRBJ1-1; 7 bases fit TRBD1. Looked up from germline, CDR1 is SGHTA and CDR2 is FQGNSA. Trimming took 5 bases from V and 4 from J; bases not matched to a gene: 13. The CDR3 length is 16 residues. The CDR3 nucleotides are TGTGCCAGCAGCCTACTAAGACAGGGCTCGGGCACTGAAGCTTTCTTT. This codes for CASSLLRQGSGTEAFF.

The rearrangement uses TRBV15 and TRBJ2-6; tentatively, D is TRBD1 (6 bases). The germline V and J ends were trimmed by 1 base and 0 bases, with 7 bases remaining between them. There are 16 residues in the CDR3. Germline V gene lookup returns CDR1 LNHNV and CDR2 YYDKDF (reference sequence). The CDR3 spells CATSRGGGSGANVLTF. In DNA, the CDR3 is TGTGCCACCAGCAGAGGAGGGGGCTCTGGGGCCAACGTCCTGACTTTC.

The chain couples TRBV19 to TRBJ2-5; TRBD2 matches 9 bases. V shed 5 bases and J 3 bases; nucleotides not matched to a gene: 16. Germline V gene lookup returns CDR1 LNHDA and CDR2 SQIVND (reference sequence). The CDR3 spans 18 residues. The CDR3 region is CASSAGEPGLAGKETQYF. As DNA, the CDR3 is TGTGCCAGTAGTGCCGGGGAACCGGGACTAGCAGGCAAAGAGACCCAGTACTTC.

The CDR3 protein is CASSARTGREQYF. The CDR3 DNA reads as TGTGCCAGCAGCGCCCGGACAGGGAGGGAGCAGTACTTC. The chain joins TRBV9 to TRBJ2-7; 8 positions match TRBD1. J was trimmed by 7 bases and V by 3 bases; bases with no gene match: 6. Per the germline V gene, CDR1 is SGDLS and CDR2 is YYNGEE. The CDR3 length is 13 residues.

The chain recombines TRBV4-1 with TRBJ2-3; D is uncertain. The length of the CDR3 is 12 residues. The germline V gene has CDR1 MGHRA and CDR2 YSYEKL. V was shortened by 6 bases and J by 3 bases, with 7 bases between the two germline ends. This chain's CDR3 is CASRGTTDTQYF. CDR3 nucleotides: TGCGCCAGCAGGGGCACGACAGATACGCAGTATTTT.

The chain recombines TRBV28 with TRBJ1-5; no definite D call. Germline V lookup: CDR1 MDHEN, CDR2 SYDVKM. CDR3 length equals 15 residues. V was trimmed by 7 bases and J by 0 bases, leaving 13 bases between them. CDR3 protein: CASTQPGNSNQPQHF. Written as DNA, the CDR3 is TGTGCCAGCACTCAACCGGGGAATAGCAATCAGCCCCAGCATTTT. Combining the CDR3 with reference TRBV28 and TRBJ1-5 gives the whole variable domain DVKVTQSSRYLVKRTGEKVFLECVQDMDHENMFWYRQDPGLGLRLIYFSYDVKMKEKGDIPEGYSVSREKKERFSLILESASTNQTSMYLCASTQPGNSNQPQHFGDGTRLSIL.

The chain carries TRBV7-9 and TRBJ2-3, with D uncertain. Germline values: CDR1 SEHNR, CDR2 FQNEAQ (reference sequence). This CDR3 region has 12 residues. V lost 3 bases and J lost 4, with 5 bases in between. CDR3 sequence: CASSFGADTQYF. In DNA, the CDR3 is TGTGCCAGCAGCTTTGGAGCAGATACGCAGTATTTT.

The J gene is TRBJ2-1, the V gene TRBV5-1; 13 positions match TRBD2. The V gene end was trimmed by 5 bases and the J gene end by 10 bases; junction bases not matched to a gene: 9. The CDR3 is 15 residues long. Germline V gene sequence: CDR1 SGHRS, CDR2 YFSETQ. The CDR3 DNA follows: TGCGCCAGCAGGAGTGGACTAGCGGGAGACTACGAGCAGTTCTTC. Protein sequence: CASRSGLAGDYEQFF.

The chain couples TRBV7-3 to TRBJ2-5; D uncertain. This CDR3 has 13 amino acids. Per germline, CDR1 SGHTA and CDR2 FQGTGA. Deletions cut 5 bases from V and 5 bases from J, with 12 bases between. Here the CDR3 DNA reads TGTGCCAGCAGCCCCGAGGCGAGGGAGACCCAGTACTTC. It translates to CASSPEARETQYF.

This clone has just one count. The V and J genes are TRBV19 and TRBJ1-2; the D is unclear. This CDR3 comprises 12 residues. V lost 8 bases to trimming and J lost 8 bases, with 15 bases between them. Germline V gene lookup returns CDR1 LNHDA and CDR2 SQIVND (reference sequence). CDR3: CASGPVEKGYTF. The CDR3, as DNA: TGTGCCAGTGGGCCGGTCGAGAAGGGCTACACCTTC.

This chain uses TRBV28 with TRBJ2-3; 7 nucleotides align to TRBD2. CDR1 is MDHEN and CDR2 is SYDVKM in the germline V gene. With 2 bases clipped from V and 2 bases from J, the junction kept 7 bases outside the gene matches. The CDR3 spans 16 residues. CDR3 protein: CASSLAGTTITDTQYF. For the CDR3, the DNA is TGTGCCAGCAGTTTAGCCGGGACTACCATCACAGATACGCAGTATTTT. Filled out from reference TRBV28 and TRBJ2-3, the complete variable domain reads DVKVTQSSRYLVKRTGEKVFLECVQDMDHENMFWYRQDPGLGLRLIYFSYDVKMKEKGDIPEGYSVSREKKERFSLILESASTNQTSMYLCASSLAGTTITDTQYFGPGTRLTVL.

For this clone: Other DNA sequences within the sample encode an identical CDR3. The V gene is TRBV5-1, the J gene TRBJ2-1, with TRBD1 matching over 9 bases. The CDR3 contains 15 residues. The germline V gene has CDR1 SGHRS and CDR2 YFSETQ. Trimming cost V 2 bases and J 4 bases; bases outside gene matches: 4. Here the CDR3 DNA reads TGCGCCAGCAGCTTCGGACAGGGGTCGTACAATGAGCAGTTCTTC. Protein: CASSFGQGSYNEQFF.

The genes are TRBV7-3 and TRBJ2-2, with a tentative D call TRBD2 (6 bases). Germline-derived CDR1 and CDR2 are SGHTA and FQGTGA. V was pared by 5 bases and J by 0 bases, with 16 bases between. The CDR3 consists of 17 residues. CDR3 in amino acids: CASSPSSGSSNTGELFF. CDR3 nucleotide sequence: TGTGCCAGCAGCCCCTCCTCCGGGAGCTCGAACACCGGGGAGCTGTTTTTT.

The chain carries TRBV10-1 and TRBJ2-3, with D uncertain. V was clipped by 0 bases and J by 6 bases, with 7 bases between them. The length of the CDR3 is 13 residues. Germline CDR1 WNHNN, CDR2 SYGVQD (reference sequence). Here the CDR3 reads CASSESGWDTQYF. In nucleotides, the CDR3 is TGCGCCAGCAGTGAGTCGGGCTGGGATACGCAGTATTTT.